The 14 T cell receptor beta chains listed next were all sequenced from one sample in a study of T cell repertoires and HLA-DP antigens. The protocol was immunoSEQ multiplex PCR, while the TCRdb copy is restricted to in-frame clones and leaves out a portion. The sample lists some 110,000 clones, about 91% seen once, with more than 0.25% in the top ten. These TCRs' antigens remain unknown. Sequenced sample: CD4+ T cells from PBMCs. Receptors originate from a woman between 18 and 29 years old in good health and CMV-seronegative.

This sequence joins TRBV5-1 and TRBJ2-2; D possibly corresponds to TRBD1 (6 bases). CDR3 length: 17 amino acids. V was cut by 1 base and J by 2 bases, with 15 bases left in between. Germline loops: CDR1 SGHRS, CDR2 YFSETQ. The CDR3 nucleotides are TGCGCCAGCAGCTTGAAAGTCACCGGGACAAACACCGGGGAGCTGTTTTTT. This translates into CASSLKVTGTNTGELFF.

The chain joins TRBV4-1 to TRBJ2-1, with 7 positions matching TRBD1. Germline V gene sequence: CDR1 MGHRA, CDR2 YSYEKL. V lost 4 bases and J lost 8; bases outside the gene matches: 8. The CDR3 runs to 14 residues. The CDR3 sequence: CASSPTPTGHEQFF. For the CDR3, the DNA is TGCGCCAGCAGCCCTACCCCGACAGGGCATGAGCAGTTCTTC.

The chain uses TRBV28 and TRBJ2-7, with D uncertain. The V end lost 6 bases, the J end lost 2 bases, and 11 bases lay between the germline ends. The germline CDR1 and CDR2 sequences are MDHEN and SYDVKM. The CDR3 has 13 residues. CDR3 sequence reads: CASSGTATYEQYF. In DNA form, the CDR3 reads TGTGCCAGCAGCGGAACGGCGACCTACGAGCAGTACTTC.

This clone was seen a single time. The rearrangement uses TRBV11-2 and TRBJ2-6; 7 bases map to TRBD1. CDR1 is SGHAT and CDR2 is FQNNGV in the germline V gene. V lost 4 bases and J lost 2; bases outside the gene matches: 11. The CDR3 is 18 amino acids. CDR3 region: CASSSLGQEQAGANVLTF. CDR3 bases: TGTGCCAGCAGCTCCCTCGGACAGGAGCAAGCTGGGGCCAACGTCCTGACTTTC.

V and J are TRBV7-9 and TRBJ1-5; maybe TRBD1 (6 bases). V was clipped by 0 bases and J by 2 bases, with 17 bases between them. The CDR3 is 18 amino acids. Germline V gene data show CDR1 as SEHNR and CDR2 as FQNEAQ (reference sequence). The CDR3 protein is CASSLATGNNRGNQPQHF. The CDR3 bases are TGTGCCAGCAGCTTAGCAACAGGGAATAATCGTGGCAATCAGCCCCAGCATTTT.

The V call is TRBV5-1, the J call TRBJ1-1; 9 nucleotides align to TRBD1. V dropped 4 bases and J dropped 3; count of bases not matched to a gene: 7. CDR3 length: 15 amino acids. Germline V lookup: CDR1 SGHRS, CDR2 YFSETQ. The CDR3 loop reads CASSRTGVGDTEAFF. In DNA form, the CDR3 reads TGCGCCAGCAGCCGGACAGGGGTGGGTGACACTGAAGCTTTCTTT.

CDR3: CASSYLGTGKTYEQYF. The CDR3 bases are TGTGCCAGCAGTTACTTGGGGACAGGGAAAACCTACGAGCAGTACTTC. This chain links TRBV6-5 with TRBJ2-7; the match to TRBD1 covers 9 bases. CDR3 size: 16 residues. Germline values: CDR1 MNHEY, CDR2 SVGAGI. The V gene end was trimmed by 1 base and the J gene end by 2 bases; junction bases not matched to a gene: 6.

In its sample, this clone was seen once. One end of the junction fails to match germline, which may point to a read error. V gene TRBV7-7 combines with J gene TRBJ2-2; D unresolved. The germline V gene has CDR1 SSHAT and CDR2 FNYEAQ (reference sequence). CDR3 size: 16 residues. The CDR3 spells CASSPTSVTAGGELFF. The DNA of the CDR3 is TGTGCTAGCAGCCCGACATCCGTCACAGCCGGCGGGGAGCTGTTTTTT.

CDR3 sequence (DNA): TGTGCCAGCAGTAGACAGGGGGATCGTGGAGAGACCCAGTACTTC. Its translation is CASSRQGDRGETQYF. The chain recombines TRBV6-4 with TRBJ2-5; 9 nucleotides match TRBD1. Germline CDR1 reads MRHNA; CDR2 reads SNTAGT. Trimming at V came to 5 bases and at J to 4 bases, leaving 8 bases not matched to a gene. This CDR3 spans 15 amino acids.

The V and J genes are TRBV4-1 and TRBJ2-3; no reliable D call. This CDR3 has 18 amino acids. Trimming removed 6 bases at V and 4 bases at J, with 26 bases between. CDR1 MGHRA and CDR2 YSYEKL come from the germline V gene. The CDR3 region has the DNA TGCGCCAGCAGTCAGCTCCCCCCGACCGCCCACAACCCAGATACGCAGTATTTT. It is translated as CASSQLPPTAHNPDTQYF.

The gene calls are TRBV9 and TRBJ2-1; TRBD1 matches 9 bases. J was trimmed by 0 bases and V by 4 bases; bases with no gene match: 8. The germline V gene encodes CDR1 SGDLS and CDR2 YYNGEE. The CDR3 consists of 17 residues. The DNA of the CDR3 is TGTGCCAGCAGCTTCCGGGACAGGGTGTTCTCCTACAATGAGCAGTTCTTC. This encodes CASSFRDRVFSYNEQFF.

The chain links TRBV7-8 to TRBJ2-3; 7 nucleotides match TRBD1. The germline CDR1 and CDR2 sequences are SGHVS and FQNEAQ. Losses at the gene ends were 4 bases for V and 3 bases for J; bases not matched to a gene: 16. The CDR3 sequence is 18 residues long. CDR3 amino acids: CASSSNPGGRPDTDTQYF. CDR3 nucleotides: TGTGCCAGCAGCTCTAACCCAGGGGGAAGACCAGATACAGATACGCAGTATTTT.

This chain joins TRBV5-1 and TRBJ2-1; 11 bases line up with TRBD2. Germline lookup yields CDR1 SGHRS and CDR2 YFSETQ. The length of the CDR3 is 16 residues. Unmatched junction bases numbered 8, after V lost 5 bases and J lost 4 bases. The CDR3 bases are TGCGCCAGCAGACAAACTAGCGGGAGTGGTTACAATGAGCAGTTCTTC. Encoded protein: CASRQTSGSGYNEQFF.

This chain connects TRBV27 to TRBJ2-3, with 12 bases fitting TRBD2. The V and J ends lost 6 bases and 4 bases, in that order; junction bases with no gene match: 8. This CDR3 has 16 residues. Germline-derived CDR1 and CDR2 are MNHEY and SMNVEV (reference sequence). CDR3 sequence: CASSTGLAGSADTQYF. CDR3 in DNA: TGTGCCAGCAGCACCGGACTAGCGGGAAGCGCAGATACGCAGTATTTT.